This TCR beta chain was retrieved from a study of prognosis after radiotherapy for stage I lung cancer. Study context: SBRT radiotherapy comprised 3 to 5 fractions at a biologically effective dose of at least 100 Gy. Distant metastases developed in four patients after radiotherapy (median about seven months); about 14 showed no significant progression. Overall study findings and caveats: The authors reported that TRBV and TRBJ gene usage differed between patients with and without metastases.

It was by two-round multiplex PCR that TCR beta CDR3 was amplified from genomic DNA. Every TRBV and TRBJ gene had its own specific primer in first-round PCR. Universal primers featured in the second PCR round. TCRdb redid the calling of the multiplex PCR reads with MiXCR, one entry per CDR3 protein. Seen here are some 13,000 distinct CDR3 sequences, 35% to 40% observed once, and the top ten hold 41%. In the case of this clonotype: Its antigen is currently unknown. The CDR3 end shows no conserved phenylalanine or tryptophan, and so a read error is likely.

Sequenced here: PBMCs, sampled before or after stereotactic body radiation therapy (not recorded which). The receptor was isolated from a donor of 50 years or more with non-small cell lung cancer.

CDR3 sequence: CAMSQTSGVETQYS. DNA for the CDR3: TGTGCCATGAGTCAAACTAGCGGGGTAGAGACCCAGTACTCC. The V gene is TRBV10-3, the J gene TRBJ2-5; the match to TRBD2 covers 10 bases. Germline V gives CDR1 ENHRY, CDR2 SYGVKD. V shed 9 bases and J 4 bases; nucleotides not matched to a gene: 8. This CDR3 is 14 amino acids long.